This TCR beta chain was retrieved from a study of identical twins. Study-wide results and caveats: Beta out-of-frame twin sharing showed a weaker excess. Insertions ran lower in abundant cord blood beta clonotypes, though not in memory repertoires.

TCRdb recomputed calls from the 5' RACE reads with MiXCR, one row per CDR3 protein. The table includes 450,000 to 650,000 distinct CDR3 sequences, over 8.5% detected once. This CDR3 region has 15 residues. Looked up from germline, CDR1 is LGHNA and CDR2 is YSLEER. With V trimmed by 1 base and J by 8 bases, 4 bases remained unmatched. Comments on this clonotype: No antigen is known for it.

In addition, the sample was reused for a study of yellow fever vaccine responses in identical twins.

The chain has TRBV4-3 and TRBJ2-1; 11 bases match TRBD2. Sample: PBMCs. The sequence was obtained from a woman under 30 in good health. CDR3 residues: CASSQGTSGYYEQFF. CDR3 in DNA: TGCGCCAGCAGCCAAGGGACTAGCGGGTACTATGAGCAGTTCTTC.